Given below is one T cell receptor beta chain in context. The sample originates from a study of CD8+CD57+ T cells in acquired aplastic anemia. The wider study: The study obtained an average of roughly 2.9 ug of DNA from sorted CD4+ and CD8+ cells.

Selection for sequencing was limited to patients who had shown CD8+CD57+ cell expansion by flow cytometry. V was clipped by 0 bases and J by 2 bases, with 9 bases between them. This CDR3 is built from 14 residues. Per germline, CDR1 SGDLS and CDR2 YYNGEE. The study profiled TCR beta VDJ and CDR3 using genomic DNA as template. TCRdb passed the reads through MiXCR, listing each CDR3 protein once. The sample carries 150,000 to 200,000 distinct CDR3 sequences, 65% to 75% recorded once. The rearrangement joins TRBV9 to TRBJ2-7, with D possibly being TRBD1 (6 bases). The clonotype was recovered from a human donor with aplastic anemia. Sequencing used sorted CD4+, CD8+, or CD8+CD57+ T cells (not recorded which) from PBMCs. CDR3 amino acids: CASSVEDSPYEQYF. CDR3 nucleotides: TGTGCCAGCAGCGTAGAGGACAGTCCCTACGAGCAGTACTTC.